Given below is one TCR beta chain in context. The data stem from a study of blood T cell repertoires in COVID-19. Study-wide context: Acute and convalescent COVID-19 samples came from the United States, Italy and Spain. Sample material is recorded as cDNA or gDNA derived from T cells, B-cell-depleted T cells, or PBMCs.

The method was immunoSEQ multiplex PCR; TCRdb's version includes in-frame clones alone and lacks a portion of them. The table records a few hundred thousand clones, 80% to 90% of them present only once. The V gene end was trimmed by 4 bases and the J gene end by 3 bases; junction bases not matched to a gene: 7. This CDR3 region has 15 residues. Germline CDR1 SGHDT, CDR2 YYEEEE. This receptor was obtained from a man aged 18 to 35 with acute COVID-19. The gene calls are TRBV5-6 and TRBJ1-5; 7 nucleotides line up with TRBD1. Sequencing was done on a sample of PBMCs or T cells enriched from blood (not recorded which). CDR3 in amino acids: CASSRQGIPNQPQHF. The DNA of the CDR3 is TGTGCCAGCAGCCGACAGGGAATCCCCAATCAGCCCCAGCATTTT. The full variable domain, its missing parts supplied by reference TRBV5-6 and TRBJ1-5, is DAGVTQSPTHLIKTRGQQVTLRCSPKSGHDTVSWYQQALGQGPQFIFQYYEEEERQRGNFPDRFSGHQFPNYSSELNVNALLLGDSALYLCASSRQGIPNQPQHFGDGTRLSIL.